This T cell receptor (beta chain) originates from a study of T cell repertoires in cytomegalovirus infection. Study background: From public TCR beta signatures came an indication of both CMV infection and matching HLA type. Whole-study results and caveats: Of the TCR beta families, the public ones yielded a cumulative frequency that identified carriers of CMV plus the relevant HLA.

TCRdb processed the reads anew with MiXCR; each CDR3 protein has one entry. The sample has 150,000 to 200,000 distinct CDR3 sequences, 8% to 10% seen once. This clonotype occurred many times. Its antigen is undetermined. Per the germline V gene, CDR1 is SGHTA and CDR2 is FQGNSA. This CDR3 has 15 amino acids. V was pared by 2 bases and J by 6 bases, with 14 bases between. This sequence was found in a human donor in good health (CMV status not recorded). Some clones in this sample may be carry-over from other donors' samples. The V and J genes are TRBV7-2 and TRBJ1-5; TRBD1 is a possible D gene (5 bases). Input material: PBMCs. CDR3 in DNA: TGTGCCAGCAGCTTATGGGGCACGGCGAGTCAGCCCCAGCATTTT. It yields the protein CASSLWGTASQPQHF.